This T cell receptor (beta chain) was documented in a study of sequential checkpoint blockade in melanoma. About the research overall: Maintenance nivolumab came after either treatment sequence.

CDR3 length: 17 amino acids. CDR1 and CDR2 (germline): LNHDA, SQIVND (reference sequence). Germline trimming cut 7 bases from V and 0 bases from J; bases unmatched to any gene: 12. Clones were sequenced by immunoSEQ multiplex PCR, and TCRdb holds only the in-frame ones, with some missing. The sample lists 6,900 or so clones, around 82% seen once, with approximately 7.8% in the top ten. Sample treatment: randomized to nivolumab then ipilimumab (arm A) or the reverse (arm B). None of the patients previously received DNA-damaging chemotherapy. Sorted cells were live CD3+CD8+, lacking CD19 and CD56, from PBMCs.

The V gene is TRBV19, the J gene TRBJ1-5; TRBD1 agrees at 7 bases. Material: CD8+ T cells sorted from blood (inferred from file names), obtained from a patient given nivolumab and ipilimumab in sequence. This TCR derives from a human donor with melanoma. CDR3 in DNA: TGTGCCAGTATCGGGGACAGCCGGACTTATAGCAATCAGCCCCAGCATTTT. It yields the protein CASIGDSRTYSNQPQHF.